The entry that follows covers one T cell receptor (beta chain) sequence. Its target is not known. The source of the sample is a study of cytomegalovirus exposure and HLA in healthy donors. Turning to the study itself: The 90 to 150 validation repertoires matched the 500 to 750 first-cohort repertoires in platform, a later analysis reported.

Assay used: immunoSEQ multiplex PCR; TCRdb lists only in-frame clones, some missing. The sample comprises 200,000 to 250,000 clones, 80% to 85% of which are singletons, and more than 12% rests with the top ten. The study, taken as a whole, reports: Despite most TCR sequences being rare, some public TCRs occurred in many donors. The study flagged about 150 TCR beta chains as cytomegalovirus-associated.

Sequencing used PBMCs. The source is a woman aged 25 to 45 in good health and CMV-seropositive.

In DNA form, the CDR3 reads TGCGCCAGCAGCTTTCAAGGGGCCCAGAACACTGAAGCTTTCTTT. This gives the protein CASSFQGAQNTEAFF. The chain joins TRBV5-1 to TRBJ1-1, with a tentative D call TRBD1 (5 bases). V lost 2 bases and J lost 1, with 12 bases in between. Germline CDR1 SGHRS, CDR2 YFSETQ. The CDR3 covers 15 residues. The entire variable domain, with the rest obtained from reference TRBV5-1 and TRBJ1-1, is as follows: KAGVTQTPRYLIKTRGQQVTLSCSPISGHRSVSWYQQTPGQGLQFLFEYFSETQRNKGNFPGRFSGRQFSNSRSEMNVSTLELGDSALYLCASSFQGAQNTEAFFGQGTRLTVV.